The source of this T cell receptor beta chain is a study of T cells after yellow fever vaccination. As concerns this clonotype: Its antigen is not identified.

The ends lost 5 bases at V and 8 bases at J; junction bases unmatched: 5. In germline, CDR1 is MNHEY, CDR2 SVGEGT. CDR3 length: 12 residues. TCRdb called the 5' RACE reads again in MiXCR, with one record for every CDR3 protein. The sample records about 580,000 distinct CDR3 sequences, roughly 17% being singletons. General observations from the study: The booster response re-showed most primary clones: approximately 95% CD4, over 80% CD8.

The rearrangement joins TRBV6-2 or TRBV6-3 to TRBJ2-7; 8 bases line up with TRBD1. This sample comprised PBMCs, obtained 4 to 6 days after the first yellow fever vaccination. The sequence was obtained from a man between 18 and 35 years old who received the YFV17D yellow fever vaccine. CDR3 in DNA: TGTGCCAGCAGTCGACAGGGGATTAAGCAGTACGTC. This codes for CASSRQGIKQYV.